A selection of T cell receptor beta chains follows, all from one sample in a study of Ad26.COV2.S vaccination and SARS-CoV-2 variants. Sequencing was performed with immunoSEQ multiplex PCR; in TCRdb, only in-frame clones are kept and a portion is missing. The sample contains about 350,000 clones, 88% of which appear only once. This specimen consisted of peripheral blood, obtained in a trial of Ad26.COV2.S vaccine versus placebo. All receptors come from a person between 18 and 65 years old who received the Ad26.COV2.S COVID-19 vaccine or a placebo. The CDR3 runs from the conserved cysteine through the conserved F or W. A D gene is named only where the DNA matches it firmly. Part of the rows lack a size; the others show once, few, many or a class for expanded clones.

CASSDLGQGRETQYF TGTGCCAGCAGTGATTTGGGACAGGGGAGAGAGACCCAGTACTTC TRBV2 - TRBJ2-5 TRBD1
CASSQGSQGLRETQYF TGTGCCAGCAGCCAAGGTTCACAGGGGCTCCGAGAGACCCAGTACTTC TRBV3-1/TRBV3-2 - TRBJ2-5 TRBD1
CASGPPRGEGEQFF TGTGCCAGCGGCCCTCCCAGGGGTGAGGGTGAGCAGTTCTTC TRBV5-4 - TRBJ2-1 -
CASSLGRNTEAFF TGTGCCAGCAGTTTGGGGAGGAACACTGAAGCTTTCTTT TRBV28 few TRBJ1-1 -
CASSYSVREPTYEQYF TGTGCCAGCAGTTACAGTGTCCGGGAGCCAACCTACGAGCAGTACTTC TRBV6-2/TRBV6-3 many TRBJ2-7 -
CAWSGQGNQPQHF TGTGCCTGGAGTGGGCAGGGGAATCAGCCCCAGCATTTT TRBV30 - TRBJ1-5 -
CASSVEGMGRYNSPLHF TGTGCCAGCAGCGTAGAAGGGATGGGCCGCTATAATTCACCCCTCCACTTT TRBV9 - TRBJ1-6 -
CASTSLSSGSGDTQYF TGTGCCAGCACGTCTCTGTCTAGCGGGAGTGGAGATACGCAGTATTTT TRBV9 - TRBJ2-3 TRBD2
CASSLPGTAYEQYF TGTGCCAGCAGCCTTCCCGGGACAGCCTACGAGCAGTACTTC TRBV28 - TRBJ2-7 TRBD1
CASSVDQGARGANVLTF TGTGCCAGCAGCGTAGATCAGGGGGCGCGTGGGGCCAACGTCCTGACTTTC TRBV9 - TRBJ2-6 TRBD1
CASSQRQVEHDTQYF TGTGCCAGCAGCCAACGACAGGTTGAACACGATACGCAGTATTTT TRBV7-9 - TRBJ2-3 -
CASSLKSLGGGREINTF TGTGCCAGCAGCTTAAAGTCGTTAGGCGGAGGGAGGGAAATCAACACCTTC TRBV7-8 few TRBJ1-2 -
CASIVTTACQETQYF TGTGCCAGCATCGTAACGACAGCCTGTCAAGAGACCCAGTACTTC TRBV21-1 - TRBJ2-5 -
CSVEENGPTGTDTQYF TGCAGCGTTGAAGAGAATGGTCCCACCGGCACAGATACGCAGTATTTT TRBV29-1 - TRBJ2-3 -
CASTPGGDEQYF TGTGCCAGCACCCCTGGCGGGGACGAGCAGTACTTC TRBV28 few TRBJ2-7 -
CASSLSGSLSGNTIYF TGTGCCAGCAGTTTAAGTGGCAGCCTCTCTGGAAACACCATATATTTT TRBV27 - TRBJ1-3 -
CASSYSMTGGATGELFF TGTGCCAGCAGTTACTCGATGACAGGGGGCGCCACCGGGGAGCTGTTTTTT TRBV6-2/TRBV6-3 - TRBJ2-2 TRBD1
CASSRGQGETQYF TGTGCCAGCAGCCGAGGACAGGGAGAGACCCAGTACTTC TRBV7-8 once TRBJ2-5 TRBD1
CASSERQGLSYGYTF TGTGCCAGCAGTGAAAGACAGGGCTTAAGCTATGGCTACACCTTC TRBV25-1 - TRBJ1-2 TRBD1
CATSRAYEGHYTF TGTGCCACCAGCAGAGCCTACGAGGGCCACTACACCTTC TRBV15 - TRBJ1-2 -
CASSSTGQPQHF TGTGCCAGCAGCTCTACCGGGCAGCCCCAGCATTTT TRBV27 - TRBJ1-5 -
CASSQAATGGYYGYTF TGCGCCAGCAGCCAAGCCGCGACAGGGGGCTACTATGGCTACACCTTC TRBV4-3 - TRBJ1-2 TRBD1
CASSLAPASSGNTIYF TGTGCCAGCAGCTTAGCGCCGGCGAGCTCTGGAAACACCATATATTTT TRBV7-2 - TRBJ1-3 -
CASSLIAGGTDTQYF TGTGCCAGCAGCCTTATAGCGGGGGGTACCGATACGCAGTATTTT TRBV5-4 once TRBJ2-3 TRBD2
CASSLPGLKNGYTF TGTGCCAGCAGCTTACCGGGACTGAAAAATGGCTACACCTTC TRBV5-6 - TRBJ1-2 -
CASSLGAGGTDTQYF TGCGCCAGCAGCTTGGGGGCAGGCGGCACAGATACGCAGTATTTT TRBV5-1 - TRBJ2-3 -